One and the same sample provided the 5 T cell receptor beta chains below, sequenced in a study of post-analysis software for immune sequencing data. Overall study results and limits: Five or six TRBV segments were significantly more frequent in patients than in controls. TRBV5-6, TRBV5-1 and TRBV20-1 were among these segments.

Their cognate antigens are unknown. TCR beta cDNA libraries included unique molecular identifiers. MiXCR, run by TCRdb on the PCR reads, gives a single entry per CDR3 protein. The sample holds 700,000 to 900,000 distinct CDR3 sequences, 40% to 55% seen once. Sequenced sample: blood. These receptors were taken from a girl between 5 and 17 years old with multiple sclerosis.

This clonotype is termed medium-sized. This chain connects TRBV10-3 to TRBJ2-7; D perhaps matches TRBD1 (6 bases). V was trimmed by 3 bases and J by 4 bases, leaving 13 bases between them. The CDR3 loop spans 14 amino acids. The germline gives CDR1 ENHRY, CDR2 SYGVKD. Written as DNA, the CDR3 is TGTGCCATCAGTGATAACAGGGTCGAATACGAGCAGTACTTC. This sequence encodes CAISDNRVEYEQYF.

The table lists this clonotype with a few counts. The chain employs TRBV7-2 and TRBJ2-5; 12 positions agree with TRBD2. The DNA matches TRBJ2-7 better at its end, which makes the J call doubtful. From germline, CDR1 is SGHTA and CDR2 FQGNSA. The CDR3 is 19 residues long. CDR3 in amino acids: CASSFRTPQLAGGSHEQYF. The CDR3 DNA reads TGTGCCAGCAGCTTTCGAACCCCGCAGCTAGCGGGAGGGTCCCACGAGCAGTACTTC.

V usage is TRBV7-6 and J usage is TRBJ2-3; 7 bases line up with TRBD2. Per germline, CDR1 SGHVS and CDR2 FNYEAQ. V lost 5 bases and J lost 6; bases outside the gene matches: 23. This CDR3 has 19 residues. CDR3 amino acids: CASSQPLRGPPREGDTQYF. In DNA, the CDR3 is TGTGCCAGCAGCCAGCCTCTACGCGGGCCCCCGAGGGAGGGGGATACGCAGTATTTT.

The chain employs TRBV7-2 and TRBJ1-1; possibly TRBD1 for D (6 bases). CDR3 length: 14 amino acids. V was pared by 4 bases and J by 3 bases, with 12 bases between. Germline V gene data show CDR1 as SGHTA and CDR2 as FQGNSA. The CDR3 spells CASSSGVWDTEAFF. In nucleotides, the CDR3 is TGTGCCAGCAGCTCAGGGGTTTGGGACACTGAAGCTTTCTTT.

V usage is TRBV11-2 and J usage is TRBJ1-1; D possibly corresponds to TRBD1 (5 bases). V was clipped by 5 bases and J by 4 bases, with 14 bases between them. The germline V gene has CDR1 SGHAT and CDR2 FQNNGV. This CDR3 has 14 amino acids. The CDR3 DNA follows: TGTGCCAGCAGCCCTCTGTGGGGGGGCACTGAAGCTTTCTTT. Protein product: CASSPLWGGTEAFF.